Below, 21 T cell receptor beta chains from the same sample are listed, as sequenced in a study of T cell changes during pregnancy in multiple sclerosis. TCRdb's table, derived via immunoSEQ multiplex PCR, lists solely in-frame clones and lacks some. This sample has under 65,000 clones, with roughly 90% found just once. The sequences come from peripheral blood, collected in the first trimester of pregnancy. The origin of the receptors is a female donor in good health, enrolled as a control in a pregnancy study.

V gene TRBV7-2 combines with J gene TRBJ1-2; the D gene is possibly TRBD1 (5 bases). CDR1 SGHTA and CDR2 FQGNSA come from the germline V gene. CDR3 length: 14 amino acids. Trimming took off 1 base at V and 4 bases at J, with 10 bases between the two ends. CDR3 coding DNA: TGTGCCAGCAGCTTAGTGGGGGGGACCTATGGCTACACCTTC. Protein: CASSLVGGTYGYTF.

The chain has TRBV6-6 and TRBJ1-3, with D tentatively TRBD1 (6 bases). The CDR3 is made up of 15 amino acids. Germline V gives CDR1 MNHNY, CDR2 SVGAGI (reference sequence). The V gene lost 6 bases and the J gene lost 4 bases, with 16 bases spanning the gap. In DNA, the CDR3 is TGTGCCAGCAGCCCGGGGACACCTGGAGGAAACACCATATATTTT. This translates into CASSPGTPGGNTIYF.

This clone was picked up one time. The V gene is TRBV9, the J gene TRBJ2-1, with 8 nucleotides matching TRBD2. V trimming: 3 bases; J trimming: 6 bases; junction bases outside the gene matches: 14. This CDR3 spans 17 amino acids. Germline values: CDR1 SGDLS, CDR2 YYNGEE. The CDR3 reads CASSAPGVAGGLNEQFF. The CDR3, as DNA: TGTGCCAGCAGCGCCCCGGGGGTGGCGGGGGGACTCAATGAGCAGTTCTTC. Supplemented by reference TRBV9 and TRBJ2-1, the full variable domain reads DSGVTQTPKHLITATGQRVTLRCSPRSGDLSVYWYQQSLDQGLQFLIQYYNGEERAKGNILERFSAQQFPDLHSELNLSSLELGDSALYFCASSAPGVAGGLNEQFFGPGTRLTVL.

The rearrangement links TRBV27 to TRBJ1-2; 8 bases line up with TRBD1. The V segment lost 5 bases and the J segment 8 bases; nucleotides outside the gene matches: 7. CDR3 length: 13 residues. CDR1 is MNHEY, CDR2 SMNVEV, per germline (reference sequence). The DNA for the CDR3 is TGTGCCAGCAGTCCCGGACAGGGAAGAGGCTACACCTTC. Translating it yields CASSPGQGRGYTF.

The chain uses TRBV11-3 and TRBJ2-4; maybe TRBD1 (6 bases). This CDR3 has 14 residues. Germline-derived CDR1 and CDR2 are SGHNT and YENEEA. With 5 bases removed from V and 0 bases from J, the gap between germline ends came to 8 bases. The CDR3 spells CASSQGLAKNIQYF. In DNA form, the CDR3 reads TGTGCCAGCAGCCAGGGGCTAGCCAAAAACATTCAGTACTTC.

The chain employs TRBV18 and TRBJ2-2; weak D call: TRBD2 (5 bases). The ends were cut back, 5 bases at V and 8 bases at J, with 9 bases in the middle. The CDR3 runs 12 residues. Germline lookup yields CDR1 KGHSH and CDR2 LQKENI. DNA for the CDR3: TGTGCCAGCTCAGCCACGGGAGGGGAGCTGTTTTTT. It codes for CASSATGGELFF.

In DNA form, the CDR3 reads TGTGCCAGCAGCCCAACGACTAGCTCTTCCTACGAGCAGTACTTC. Its translation is CASSPTTSSSYEQYF. This rearrangement joins TRBV6-1 to TRBJ2-7, with TRBD2 identical over 7 bases. The CDR3 loop spans 15 amino acids. V lost 6 bases to trimming and J lost 1 base; unmatched junction nucleotides: 9. CDR1 and CDR2 from the germline V gene are MNHNS and SASEGT.

This sequence joins TRBV10-3 and TRBJ1-4; possibly TRBD1 for D (5 bases). The V end lost 0 bases, the J end lost 5 bases, and 19 bases lay between the germline ends. Germline CDR1 and CDR2: ENHRY and SYGVKD. The CDR3 sequence is 18 residues long. The CDR3 nucleotides read TGTGCCATCAGTGAGTCTAGGGGAGGGCCAGCCGGGAATGAAAAACTGTTTTTT. Its translation is CAISESRGGPAGNEKLFF.

CDR3 coding DNA: TGTGCCAGCAGCACGCCGCTCCGGGACAGGGGGATCAGTAGGGACTACGAGCAGTACTTC. Translated, it gives CASSTPLRDRGISRDYEQYF. The chain has TRBV28 and TRBJ2-7, with 11 bases that match TRBD1. The germline CDR1 and CDR2 sequences are MDHEN and SYDVKM. The CDR3 is made up of 20 amino acids. V lost 6 bases, J lost 3 bases, and 22 bases stayed unmatched. The full variable domain, rest sourced from reference TRBV28 and TRBJ2-7, is DVKVTQSSRYLVKRTGEKVFLECVQDMDHENMFWYRQDPGLGLRLIYFSYDVKMKEKGDIPEGYSVSREKKERFSLILESASTNQTSMYLCASSTPLRDRGISRDYEQYFGPGTRLTVT.

J is TRBJ2-7 and V is TRBV11-2; 10 bases align to TRBD2. V lost 1 base to trimming and J lost 9 bases; unmatched junction nucleotides: 6. CDR1 SGHAT and CDR2 FQNNGV come from the germline V gene. The CDR3 totals 14 residues. The CDR3 loop reads CASSLALAGVGQYF. The CDR3 bases are TGTGCCAGCAGCTTAGCCCTAGCGGGAGTGGGGCAGTACTTC.

The gene calls are TRBV29-1 and TRBJ2-7; D is ambiguous. The CDR3 is 13 amino acids. V lost 4 bases, J lost 4 bases, and 14 bases lay in between. Germline V gene data show CDR1 as SQVTM and CDR2 as ANQGSEA. The CDR3 nucleotides are TGCAGCGTTGTGGTAGCTGGAGAGTACGAGCAGTACTTC. Its translation is CSVVVAGEYEQYF.

The count of this clone is one. V and J are TRBV27 and TRBJ2-7; 7 nucleotides align to TRBD1. Germline V lookup: CDR1 MNHEY, CDR2 SMNVEV (reference sequence). V was pared by 2 bases and J by 2 bases, with 9 bases of the junction left unmatched. There are 16 residues in the CDR3. CDR3 loop: CASSLSPTGYTYEQYF. The CDR3 DNA follows: TGTGCCAGCAGTTTAAGTCCGACAGGGTATACCTACGAGCAGTACTTC.

The gene calls are TRBV19 and TRBJ2-5; 11 positions match TRBD2. The ends lost 5 bases at V and 6 bases at J; junction bases unmatched: 11. The CDR3 is 16 residues long. CDR1 LNHDA and CDR2 SQIVND come from the germline V gene (reference sequence). The CDR3 nucleotides are TGTGCCAGTAGTCTCTTGGGACTAGCGGACCGAAAGACCCAGTACTTC. Its translation is CASSLLGLADRKTQYF.

The genes are TRBV2 and TRBJ1-4; 8 bases map to TRBD1. J lost 8 bases, V lost 9 bases, and 8 bases had no gene match. CDR1 SNHLY and CDR2 FYNNEI come from the germline V gene. The length of the CDR3 is 13 residues. The CDR3 DNA is TGTGCCAGAAGCTCCGGGACAGGAGAAAAACTGTTTTTT. It specifies CARSSGTGEKLFF.

The CDR3 sequence is CASSLRTRGYEQYF. CDR3 sequence (DNA): TGTGCCAGCAGCCTCCGTACGCGGGGGTACGAGCAGTACTTC. The rearrangement links TRBV7-9 to TRBJ2-7; 7 positions match TRBD2. Germline-derived CDR1 and CDR2 are SEHNR and FQNEAQ (reference sequence). The CDR3 runs 14 residues. With V trimmed by 5 bases and J by 4 bases, 8 bases remained unmatched.

About this clone itself: The CDR3 does not end in the conserved phenylalanine or tryptophan, so this is likely a read error. The V gene is TRBV2, the J gene TRBJ2-7, with TRBD2 identical over 8 bases. The V segment lost 6 bases and the J segment 2 bases; nucleotides outside the gene matches: 6. CDR3 length: 14 residues. CDR1 and CDR2 (germline): SNHLY, FYNNEI. In DNA, the CDR3 is TGTGCCAGCAGAACTAGCGGTATTACCTACGAGCAGTACCTC. Translating it yields CASRTSGITYEQYL.

This chain uses TRBV7-6 with TRBJ1-4; 8 nucleotides agree with TRBD1. In germline, CDR1 is SGHVS, CDR2 FNYEAQ. The CDR3 loop spans 13 amino acids. V trimming: 5 bases; J trimming: 10 bases; junction bases outside the gene matches: 6. This chain's CDR3 is CASSPDRGGKLFF. The CDR3, as DNA: TGTGCCAGCAGCCCTGACAGGGGCGGAAAACTGTTTTTT. Variable domain in full (rest from reference TRBV7-6 and TRBJ1-4): GAGVSQSPRYKVTKRGQDVALRCDPISGHVSLYWYRQALGQGPEFLTYFNYEAQQDKSGLPNDRFSAERPEGSISTLTIQRTEQRDSAMYRCASSPDRGGKLFFGSGTQLSVL.

The chain employs TRBV7-2 and TRBJ1-5; 8 bases fit TRBD1. Germline V gene sequence: CDR1 SGHTA, CDR2 FQGNSA. CDR3 length: 17 amino acids. The trim removed 1 base at V and 3 bases at J, leaving 8 bases unmatched. The CDR3, as DNA: TGTGCCAGCAGCTTAGGGGGACAGGCAACCCACAATCAGCCCCAGCATTTT. Its translation: CASSLGGQATHNQPQHF.

CDR3 in amino acids: CASSLGQGIYGYTF. The CDR3 DNA sequence: TGTGCCAGCAGCTTAGGGCAGGGGATCTATGGCTACACCTTC. The chain combines TRBV13 with TRBJ1-2, with D possibly TRBD1 on 6 matching bases. The CDR3 is made up of 14 amino acids. The V end lost 0 bases, the J end lost 4 bases, and 9 bases lay between the germline ends. Germline V lookup: CDR1 PRHDT, CDR2 FYEKMQ (reference sequence).

The chain joins TRBV28 to TRBJ1-3; no definite D call. Trimming stripped 8 bases from V and 0 bases from J, with 11 bases between. This CDR3 region has 14 residues. CDR1 MDHEN and CDR2 SYDVKM come from the germline V gene. The CDR3 bases are TGTGCCAGCGGCTCGATACCCTCTGGAAACACCATATATTTT. Translating gives CASGSIPSGNTIYF.

V is TRBV10-3 and J is TRBJ1-2; D remains unclear. The CDR3 has 14 amino acids. Trimming cost V 2 bases and J 2 bases, with 9 bases left between them. Germline V gene sequence: CDR1 ENHRY, CDR2 SYGVKD. The CDR3 is CAISEGVENYGYTF. The CDR3 bases are TGTGCCATCAGTGAGGGTGTCGAGAACTATGGCTACACCTTC.